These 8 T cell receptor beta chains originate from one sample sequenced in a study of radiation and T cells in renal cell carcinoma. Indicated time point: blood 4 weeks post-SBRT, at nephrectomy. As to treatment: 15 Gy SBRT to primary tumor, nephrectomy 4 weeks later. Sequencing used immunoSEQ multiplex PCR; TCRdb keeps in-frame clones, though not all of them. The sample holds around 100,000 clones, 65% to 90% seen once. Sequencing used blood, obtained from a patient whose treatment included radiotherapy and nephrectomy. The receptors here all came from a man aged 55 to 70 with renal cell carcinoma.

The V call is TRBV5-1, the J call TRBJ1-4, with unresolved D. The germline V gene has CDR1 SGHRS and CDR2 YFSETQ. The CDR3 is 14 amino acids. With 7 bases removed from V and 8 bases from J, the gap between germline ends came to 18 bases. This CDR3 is CASHTGGGKEKLFF. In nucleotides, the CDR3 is TGCGCCAGCCATACCGGCGGAGGGAAAGAAAAACTGTTTTTT. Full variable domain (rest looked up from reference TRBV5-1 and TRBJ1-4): KAGVTQTPRYLIKTRGQQVTLSCSPISGHRSVSWYQQTPGQGLQFLFEYFSETQRNKGNFPGRFSGRQFSNSRSEMNVSTLELGDSALYLCASHTGGGKEKLFFGSGTQLSVL.

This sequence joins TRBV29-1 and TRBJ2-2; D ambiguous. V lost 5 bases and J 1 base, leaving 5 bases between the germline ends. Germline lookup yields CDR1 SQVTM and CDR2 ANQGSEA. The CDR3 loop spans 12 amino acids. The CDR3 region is CSVLRNTGELFF. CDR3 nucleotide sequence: TGCAGCGTTCTTAGGAACACCGGGGAGCTGTTTTTT.

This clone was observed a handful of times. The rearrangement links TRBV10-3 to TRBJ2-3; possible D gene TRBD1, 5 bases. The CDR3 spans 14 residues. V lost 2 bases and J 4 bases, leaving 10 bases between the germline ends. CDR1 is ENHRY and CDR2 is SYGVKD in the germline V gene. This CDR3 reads CAISEGAAADTQYF. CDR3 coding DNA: TGTGCCATCAGTGAGGGGGCCGCCGCAGATACGCAGTATTTT.

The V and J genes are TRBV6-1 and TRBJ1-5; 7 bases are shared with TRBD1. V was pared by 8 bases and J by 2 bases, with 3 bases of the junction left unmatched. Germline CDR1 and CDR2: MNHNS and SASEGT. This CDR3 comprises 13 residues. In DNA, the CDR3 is TGTGCCAGCGGCGGGACAGGCAATCAGCCCCAGCATTTT. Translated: CASGGTGNQPQHF.

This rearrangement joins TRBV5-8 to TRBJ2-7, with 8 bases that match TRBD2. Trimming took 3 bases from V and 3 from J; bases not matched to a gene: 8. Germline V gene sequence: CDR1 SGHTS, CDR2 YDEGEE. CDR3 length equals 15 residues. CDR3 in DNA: TGTGCCAGCAGCTACCGGGTAGCGGGGATCTACGAGCAGTACTTC. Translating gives CASSYRVAGIYEQYF.

The CDR3 reads CASSLAGGGYEQYF. The CDR3 DNA sequence: TGTGCCAGCAGCTTAGCGGGCGGCGGCTACGAGCAGTACTTC. The chain uses TRBV7-2 and TRBJ2-7; D remains unclear. The CDR3 has 14 residues. Trimming took off 0 bases at V and 3 bases at J, with 9 bases between the two ends. Germline V CDR1 and CDR2: SGHTA, FQGNSA.

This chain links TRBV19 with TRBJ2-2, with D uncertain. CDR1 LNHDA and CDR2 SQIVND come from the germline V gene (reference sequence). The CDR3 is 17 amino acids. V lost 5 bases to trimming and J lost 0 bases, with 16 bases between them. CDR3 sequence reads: CASSLVTDPANTGELFF. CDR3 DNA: TGTGCCAGTAGTTTAGTTACAGACCCCGCGAACACCGGGGAGCTGTTTTTT.

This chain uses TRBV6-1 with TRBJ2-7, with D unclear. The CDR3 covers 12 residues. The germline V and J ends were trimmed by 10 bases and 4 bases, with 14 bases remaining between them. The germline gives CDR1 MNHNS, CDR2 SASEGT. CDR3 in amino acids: CAILDGKYEQYF. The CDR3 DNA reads TGTGCCATTCTAGACGGTAAATACGAGCAGTACTTC.